The text below deals with one T cell receptor (beta chain). What it recognizes is unknown. Germline assignment: CDR1 GTSNPN and CDR2 SVGIG (reference sequence). CDR3 length: 17 amino acids. V shed 3 bases and J 2 bases; nucleotides not matched to a gene: 13. The data stem from a study of CD8 T cells in ankylosing spondylitis. Points from the study as a whole: Ankylosing spondylitis blood seemed to carry a telltale TCR beta motif made of several highly homologous variants.

TCRdb re-analysed the 5' RACE reads in MiXCR, keeping a single row per CDR3 protein. The profile covers under 850,000 distinct CDR3 sequences, with under 20% appearing a single time and 19% taken by the ten largest. Sample: blood, either unsorted or a sorted T cell fraction (not recorded which). The chain employs TRBV30 and TRBJ1-2; 9 nucleotides align to TRBD1. The TCR sequence derives from a male donor with ankylosing spondylitis. CDR3 bases: TGTGCCTGGAGGTGGCACAATCTGGACAGGGGCAACTATGGCTACACCTTC. Its translation is CAWRWHNLDRGNYGYTF.